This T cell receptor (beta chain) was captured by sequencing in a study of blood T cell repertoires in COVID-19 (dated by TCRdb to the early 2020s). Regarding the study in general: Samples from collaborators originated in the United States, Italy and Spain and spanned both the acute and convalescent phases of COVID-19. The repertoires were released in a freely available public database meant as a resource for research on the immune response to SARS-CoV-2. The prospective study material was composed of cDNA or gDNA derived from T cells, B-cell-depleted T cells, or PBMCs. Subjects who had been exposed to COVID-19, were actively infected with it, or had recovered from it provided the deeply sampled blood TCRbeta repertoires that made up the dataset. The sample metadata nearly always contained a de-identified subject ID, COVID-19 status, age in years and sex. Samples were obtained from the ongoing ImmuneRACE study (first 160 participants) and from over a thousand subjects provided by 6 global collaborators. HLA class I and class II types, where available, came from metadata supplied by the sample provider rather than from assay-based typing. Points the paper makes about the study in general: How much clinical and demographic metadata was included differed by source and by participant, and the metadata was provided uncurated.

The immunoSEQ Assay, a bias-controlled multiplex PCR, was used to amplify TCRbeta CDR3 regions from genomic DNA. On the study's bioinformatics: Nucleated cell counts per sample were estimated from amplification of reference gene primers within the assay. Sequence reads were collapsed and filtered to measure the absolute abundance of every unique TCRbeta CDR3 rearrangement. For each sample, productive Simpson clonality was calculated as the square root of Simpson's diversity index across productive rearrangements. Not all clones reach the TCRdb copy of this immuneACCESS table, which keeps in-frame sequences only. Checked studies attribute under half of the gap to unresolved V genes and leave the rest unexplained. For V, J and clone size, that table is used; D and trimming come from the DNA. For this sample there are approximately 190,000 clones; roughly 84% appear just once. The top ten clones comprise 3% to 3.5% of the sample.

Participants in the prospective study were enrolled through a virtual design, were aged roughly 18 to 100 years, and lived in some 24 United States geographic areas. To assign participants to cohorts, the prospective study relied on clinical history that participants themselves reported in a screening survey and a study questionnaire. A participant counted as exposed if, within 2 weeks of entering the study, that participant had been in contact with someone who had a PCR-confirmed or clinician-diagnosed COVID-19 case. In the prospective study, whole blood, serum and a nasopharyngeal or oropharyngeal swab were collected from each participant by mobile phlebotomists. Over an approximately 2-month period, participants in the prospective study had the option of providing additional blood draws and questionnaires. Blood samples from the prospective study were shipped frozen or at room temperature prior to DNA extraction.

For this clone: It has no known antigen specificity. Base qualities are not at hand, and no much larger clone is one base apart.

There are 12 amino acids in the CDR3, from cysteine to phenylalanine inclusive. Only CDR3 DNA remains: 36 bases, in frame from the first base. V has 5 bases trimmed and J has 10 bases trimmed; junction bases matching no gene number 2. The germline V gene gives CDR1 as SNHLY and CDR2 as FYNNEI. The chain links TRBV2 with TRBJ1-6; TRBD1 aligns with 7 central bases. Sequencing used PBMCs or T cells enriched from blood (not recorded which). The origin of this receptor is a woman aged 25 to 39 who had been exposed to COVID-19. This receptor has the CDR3 CASSTGVSPLHF. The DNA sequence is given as TGTGCCAGCAGTACAGGGGTCTCACCCCTCCACTTT. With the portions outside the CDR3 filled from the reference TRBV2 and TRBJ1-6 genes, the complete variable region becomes EPEVTQTPSHQVTQMGQEVILRCVPISNHLYFYWYRQILGQKVEFLVSFYNNEISEKSEIFDDQFSVERPDGSNFTLKIRSTKLEDSAMYFCASSTGVSPLHFGNGTRLTVT.